This T cell receptor (beta chain) stems from a study of OX40 agonist ivuxolimab in advanced cancers. The CDR3 has 16 amino acids. Trimming cost V 2 bases and J 5 bases; bases outside gene matches: 7. Germline V gene sequence: CDR1 SGHKS, CDR2 YYEKEE (reference sequence). Sequenced by immunoSEQ multiplex PCR; TCRdb stores in-frame clones only, minus some. This table has 70,000 to 85,000 clones, around 85% appearing once. The clonotype was recovered from an adult with an advanced solid tumor such as melanoma, head and neck, liver or kidney cancer. This rearrangement joins TRBV5-5 to TRBJ2-2, with 9 bases lining up with TRBD2. This sample comprised CD4+ or CD8+ T cells sorted from blood, obtained in a trial of the OX40 agonist ivuxolimab. This CDR3 is CASSFVAGVGTGELFF. The DNA for the CDR3 is TGTGCCAGCAGCTTTGTAGCGGGGGTAGGAACCGGGGAGCTGTTTTTT.